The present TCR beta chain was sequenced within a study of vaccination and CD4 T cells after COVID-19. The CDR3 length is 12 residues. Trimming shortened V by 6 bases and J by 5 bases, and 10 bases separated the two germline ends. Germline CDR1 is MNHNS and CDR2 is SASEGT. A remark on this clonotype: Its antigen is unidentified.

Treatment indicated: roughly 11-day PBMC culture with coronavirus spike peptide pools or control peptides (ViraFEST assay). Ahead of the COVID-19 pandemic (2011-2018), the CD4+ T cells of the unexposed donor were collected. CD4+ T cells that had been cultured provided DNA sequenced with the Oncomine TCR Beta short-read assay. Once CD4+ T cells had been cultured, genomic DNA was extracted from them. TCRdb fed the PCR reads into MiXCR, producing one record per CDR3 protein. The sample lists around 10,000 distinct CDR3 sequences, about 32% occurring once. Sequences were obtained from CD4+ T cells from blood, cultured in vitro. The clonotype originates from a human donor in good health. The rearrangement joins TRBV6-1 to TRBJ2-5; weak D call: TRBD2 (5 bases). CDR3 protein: CASRWERETQYF. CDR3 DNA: TGTGCCAGCAGGTGGGAGAGGGAGACCCAGTACTTC.